This T cell receptor (beta chain) was sequenced for a study of radiotherapy plus CTLA-4 blockade in lung cancer. Points on this clone: Its antigen is still unknown.

Study results and limitations: After radiotherapy and ipilimumab, tumor-derived clones expanded in peripheral blood. Reports state that early shifts in blood T cell clones, with interferon-beta, best predicted response.

The data were produced by immunoSEQ multiplex PCR, yet TCRdb's version contains in-frame clones alone and is incomplete. The table records fewer than 85,000 clones, around 84% of them present only once. The specimen was peripheral blood, collected from a patient treated with radiotherapy plus ipilimumab. This TCR came from a human donor with non-small cell lung cancer who had stable disease on radiotherapy plus ipilimumab.

CDR3 bases: TGTGCCAGCAGTGAAGAGGTCAGGGTGAACACTGAAGCTTTCTTT. Translated, it gives CASSEEVRVNTEAFF. The chain combines TRBV2 with TRBJ1-1; perhaps TRBD1 as D (5 bases). Germline loops: CDR1 SNHLY, CDR2 FYNNEI. CDR3 size: 15 residues. V lost 1 base to trimming and J lost 0 bases, with 9 bases between them.